This T cell receptor (beta chain) is from a study of cytomegalovirus exposure and HLA in healthy donors. Study outcomes and limitations: Evidence from a later analysis indicated that most CMV-associated TCR beta chains looked HLA-restricted.

V was clipped by 7 bases and J by 3 bases; unmatched bases: 8. Germline V gene lookup returns CDR1 MNHEY and CDR2 SMNVEV (reference sequence). The CDR3 totals 14 residues. As concerns this clone: Its antigen is unidentified.

With 60 Vbeta and 13 Jbeta primers, the PCR was carried out. Generated by immunoSEQ multiplex PCR, the TCRdb table keeps only in-frame clones and is missing some. The sample has 40,000 to 55,000 clones, over 55% seen once. The origin of this receptor is a man aged 55 to 69 in good health and CMV-seropositive. V and J are TRBV27 and TRBJ2-7; 8 bases fit TRBD2. The sequenced sample consisted of PBMCs. This chain's CDR3 is CASNFWTSFYEQYF. The CDR3 nucleotides are TGTGCCAGCAATTTCTGGACTAGCTTCTACGAGCAGTACTTC.